What follows describes a single T cell receptor (beta chain). The antigen is undetermined. The data were taken from a study of CD8 T cells in ankylosing spondylitis. TCRdb analysed the 5' RACE reads with MiXCR anew, one entry per CDR3 protein. The sample lists roughly 200,000 distinct CDR3 sequences; around a quarter were seen once. Study outcomes and limitations: According to the report, clones linked to the disease were significantly enriched in matched synovial fluid samples taken from ankylosing spondylitis patients.

Trimming removed 7 bases from V and 4 bases from J, with 17 bases in between. CDR3 length: 15 amino acids. CDR1 is SGHAT and CDR2 is FQNNGV in the germline V gene. The chain recombines TRBV11-2 with TRBJ2-1; D is possibly TRBD1 (6 bases). The sequenced material came from blood, either unsorted or a sorted T cell fraction (not recorded which). This receptor was identified in a male donor with ankylosing spondylitis or in good health (not recorded which). CDR3 coding DNA: TGTGCCAGCAACACAGGGACCGCTTTTTACAATGAGCAGTTCTTC. It translates to CASNTGTAFYNEQFF. Full variable domain (remainder filled in from reference TRBV11-2 and TRBJ2-1): EAGVAQSPRYKIIEKRQSVAFWCNPISGHATLYWYQQILGQGPKLLIQFQNNGVVDDSQLPKDRFSAERLKGVDSTLKIQPAKLEDSAVYLCASNTGTAFYNEQFFGPGTRLTVL.